The subject of this entry is one T cell receptor beta chain. Its antigen is as yet unknown. The sample comes from a study of OX40 agonist ivuxolimab in advanced cancers. Study background: Eligibility admitted prior anti-PD-1, anti-PD-L1 or anti-CTLA-4 therapy; roughly 40% had some. In three patients, partial responses were observed, one with hepatocellular carcinoma and two with cutaneous melanoma.

Generated by immunoSEQ multiplex PCR, the TCRdb table keeps only in-frame clones and is missing some. The sample yields approximately 62,000 clones, over 90% seen once. Germline V lookup: CDR1 SGHVS, CDR2 FNYEAQ. The V and J ends lost 1 base and 5 bases respectively, with 17 bases between them. This CDR3 has 16 residues. Findings and caveats of the study: Expanded peripheral T cells had an undetermined antigen specificity.

Specimen: CD4+ or CD8+ T cells sorted from blood, collected in a trial of the OX40 agonist ivuxolimab. This chain links TRBV7-6 with TRBJ1-1; maybe TRBD1 (6 bases). The source is an adult with an advanced solid tumor such as melanoma, head and neck, liver or kidney cancer. The CDR3 bases are TGTGCCAGCAGCTTAGAGGCGCGGGGGGCGGGTACTGAAGCTTTCTTT. Amino acids: CASSLEARGAGTEAFF. Filled out from reference TRBV7-6 and TRBJ1-1, the complete variable domain reads GAGVSQSPRYKVTKRGQDVALRCDPISGHVSLYWYRQALGQGPEFLTYFNYEAQQDKSGLPNDRFSAERPEGSISTLTIQRTEQRDSAMYRCASSLEARGAGTEAFFGQGTRLTVV.